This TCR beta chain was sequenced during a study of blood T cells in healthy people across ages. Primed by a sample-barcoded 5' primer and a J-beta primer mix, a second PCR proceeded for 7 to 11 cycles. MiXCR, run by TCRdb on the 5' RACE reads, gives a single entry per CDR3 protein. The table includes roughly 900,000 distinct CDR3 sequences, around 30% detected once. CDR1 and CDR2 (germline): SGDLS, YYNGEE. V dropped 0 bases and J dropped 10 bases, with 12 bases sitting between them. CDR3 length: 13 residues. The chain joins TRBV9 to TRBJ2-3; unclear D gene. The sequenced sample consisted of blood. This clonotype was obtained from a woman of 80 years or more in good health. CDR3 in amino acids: CASSVGKASPQYF. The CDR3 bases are TGTGCCAGCAGCGTAGGGAAGGCCTCTCCGCAGTATTTT.